This entry describes one T cell receptor beta chain. Its specificity is not known. Produced via immunoSEQ multiplex PCR; TCRdb's table is partial and in-frame only. The sample holds about 100,000 clones, roughly nine tenths seen once. The sample comes from a study of T cell responses to AZD1222 COVID-19 vaccine. Across the whole study: Second-dose recipients at about 4 or about 12 weeks were treated as one pooled group.

Study-level findings and limits: After two AZD1222 doses, spike-specific TCR breadth and depth rose versus day 0. In a largely white British group with more females than males, clonal diversity was possibly underestimated. Vaccine-associated CD4 TCRs ranged over spike, dominating at 160-218 and 743-854.

Germline V gives CDR1 MNHEY, CDR2 SMNVEV (reference sequence). Trimming removed 4 bases from V and 0 bases from J, with 12 bases in between. The CDR3 length is 16 residues. The chain employs TRBV27 and TRBJ1-4, with D unresolved. The TCR sequence derives from an adult in good health. The sample was peripheral blood, taken on day 0 of AZD1222 vaccination. The DNA of the CDR3 is TGTGCCAGCAGTTCTAGGACGAGGGCAACTAATGAAAAACTGTTTTTT. Amino acids: CASSSRTRATNEKLFF. The full variable domain, its missing parts supplied by reference TRBV27 and TRBJ1-4, is EAQVTQNPRYLITVTGKKLTVTCSQNMNHEYMSWYRQDPGLGLRQIYYSMNVEVTDKGDVPEGYKVSRKEKRNFPLILESPSPNQTSLYFCASSSRTRATNEKLFFGSGTQLSVL.